One TCR beta chain is described in this entry. The data were taken from a study of blood T cell repertoires in COVID-19. The length of the CDR3 is 15 residues. Germline assignment: CDR1 LNHDA and CDR2 SQIVND (reference sequence). V was pared by 5 bases and J by 3 bases, with 16 bases between. Profiling relied on immunoSEQ multiplex PCR, and the TCRdb table lists in-frame clones only, not all of them. The sample holds over 150,000 clones, 84% seen once. The sample consisted of peripheral blood. V gene TRBV19 combines with J gene TRBJ1-2; D is ambiguous. The sequence came from a human donor in a cohort sampled during active COVID-19. The CDR3 is CASSHRGKPDYGYTF. The CDR3 region has the DNA TGTGCCAGTAGTCATCGCGGAAAACCGGACTATGGCTACACCTTC.